The 8 T cell receptor beta chains below come from one sample, sequenced in a study of cytomegalovirus exposure and HLA in healthy donors. Primers included in the PCR were 60 Vbeta and 13 Jbeta primers. Repertoires were generated with immunoSEQ multiplex PCR, while TCRdb's copy carries only in-frame clones and drops some. This table holds about 120,000 clones, 55% to 75% found once. Sequencing used PBMCs. The receptors were sampled from a woman aged 40 to 50 in good health and CMV-seropositive.

The chain carries TRBV29-1 and TRBJ2-5; D possibly corresponds to TRBD1 (6 bases). From germline, CDR1 is SQVTM and CDR2 ANQGSEA. V lost 6 bases and J lost 5, with 19 bases in between. There are 14 residues in the CDR3. CDR3 amino acids: CSVAISGVGETQYF. The DNA of the CDR3 is TGCAGCGTAGCTATCTCAGGGGTGGGGGAGACCCAGTACTTC. The full variable domain, with the rest looked up from reference TRBV29-1 and TRBJ2-5, is SAVISQKPSRDICQRGTSLTIQCQVDSQVTMMFWYRQQPGQSLTLIATANQGSEATYESGFVIDKFPISRPNLTFSTLTVSNMSPEDSSIYLCSVAISGVGETQYFGPGTRLLVL.

The chain joins TRBV19 to TRBJ2-1; tentatively, D is TRBD2 (6 bases). Per germline, CDR1 LNHDA and CDR2 SQIVND (reference sequence). The CDR3 spans 12 residues. V lost 5 bases and J 16 bases, leaving 18 bases between the germline ends. This CDR3 reads CASSARDSMVFF. The CDR3 nucleotides are TGTGCCAGTAGTGCCCGGGACTCGATGGTATTCTTC.

The chain recombines TRBV4-2 with TRBJ2-1, with D possibly being TRBD2 (6 bases). V lost 0 bases, J lost 2 bases, and 11 bases lay in between. The CDR3 runs 16 residues. CDR1 is LGHNA, CDR2 YNFKEQ, per germline. The CDR3: CASSQDGGVPYNEQFF. DNA of the CDR3: TGTGCCAGCAGCCAAGACGGGGGAGTCCCCTACAATGAGCAGTTCTTC.

The genes are TRBV5-1 and TRBJ2-2; 7 bases are a match to TRBD1. V gave up 5 bases and J gave up 5 bases; unmatched junction bases: 0. There are 12 residues in the CDR3. Germline-derived CDR1 and CDR2 are SGHRS and YFSETQ. The CDR3 protein is CASRTGTGELFF. In nucleotides, the CDR3 is TGCGCCAGCAGGACAGGGACCGGGGAGCTGTTTTTT. Variable domain in full (rest from reference TRBV5-1 and TRBJ2-2): KAGVTQTPRYLIKTRGQQVTLSCSPISGHRSVSWYQQTPGQGLQFLFEYFSETQRNKGNFPGRFSGRQFSNSRSEMNVSTLELGDSALYLCASRTGTGELFFGEGSRLTVL.

This clone was counted between two and nine times. This sequence joins TRBV7-9 and TRBJ1-2, with 7 nucleotides matching TRBD1. The germline V gene has CDR1 SEHNR and CDR2 FQNEAQ (reference sequence). Trimming removed 4 bases from V and 6 bases from J; junction bases left unmatched: 14. CDR3 length equals 16 residues. CDR3 DNA: TGTGCCAGCAGCTATTCCGGGACAGTTGAGGAAGATGGCTACACCTTC. Amino acids: CASSYSGTVEEDGYTF.

This clone was counted once. The chain employs TRBV25-1 and TRBJ1-2; D is unresolved. The germline V gene encodes CDR1 MGHDK and CDR2 SYGVNS. The CDR3 totals 13 residues. Trimming pared 1 base from V and 10 bases from J, leaving 13 bases between. The CDR3 region has the DNA TGTGCCAGCAGTGAATCGGGAACTGGGTACTACACCTTC. This encodes CASSESGTGYYTF.

V usage is TRBV4-1 and J usage is TRBJ1-2; maybe TRBD1 (6 bases). The CDR3 loop spans 13 amino acids. CDR1 is MGHRA, CDR2 YSYEKL, per germline. V lost 3 bases, J lost 6 bases, and 11 bases lay in between. Here the CDR3 reads CASSHNRVDGYTF. The CDR3 DNA reads as TGCGCCAGCAGCCACAACAGGGTCGATGGCTACACCTTC.

The chain is built from TRBV5-1 and TRBJ2-1; the match to TRBD2 covers 7 bases. Germline values: CDR1 SGHRS, CDR2 YFSETQ. V trimming: 0 bases; J trimming: 3 bases; junction bases outside the gene matches: 6. The CDR3 is made up of 16 amino acids. The CDR3 protein is CASSLAPSGYYNEQFF. The CDR3 DNA reads as TGCGCCAGCAGCTTGGCCCCTAGCGGCTACTACAATGAGCAGTTCTTC.